The subject of this entry is one T cell receptor (beta chain). This entry belongs to a study of blood T cell repertoires in COVID-19. Looking at the study overall: Spain, Italy and the United States supplied samples that represented acute and convalescent COVID-19. Sources were T cells, B-cell-depleted T cells, or PBMCs; the material itself was cDNA or gDNA.

CDR1 is GTSNPN, CDR2 SVGIG, per germline (reference sequence). V was pared by 0 bases and J by 3 bases, with 5 bases of the junction left unmatched. The CDR3 is made up of 15 amino acids. Here immunoSEQ multiplex PCR was the method, and the copy in TCRdb shows in-frame clones only, minus some. This sample has some 200,000 clones, with 80% to 90% found just once. This receptor was obtained from a woman aged 40 to 55 who had recovered from COVID-19. Sequencing input: peripheral blood. The gene calls are TRBV30 and TRBJ2-1; 7 positions agree with TRBD1. CDR3 bases: TGTGCCTGGAGTGTACAAGGACAGGTCTACAATGAGCAGTTCTTC. Translation: CAWSVQGQVYNEQFF.